Listed below are T cell receptor beta chains from one sample, sequenced in a study of blood T cell repertoires in COVID-19. Some clones are missing from TCRdb's copy, which holds only in-frame ones; the method was immunoSEQ multiplex PCR. The repertoire holds fewer than 200,000 clones, with about 83% as singletons. The sequenced sample was peripheral blood. Every receptor here comes from a woman aged 70-85 years who had recovered from COVID-19. The CDR3 runs from the conserved cysteine through the conserved F or W. The order of the fields is clone size, J gene, V gene, CDR3 length, D gene, CDR3 protein, CDR3 DNA. The D gene is left open where the match is weak. Part of the rows lack a size; the others show once, few, many or a class for expanded clones.

>-|TRBJ1-6|TRBV7-9|18|TRBD1
CASSRDRAWSSYNSPLHF
TGTGCCAGCAGCCGGGACAGAGCCTGGAGTTCCTATAATTCACCCCTCCACTTT
>once|TRBJ2-5|TRBV7-2|15|-
CASSPPGGGGETQYF
TGTGCCAGCAGCCCCCCGGGGGGCGGAGGGGAGACCCAGTACTTC
>-|TRBJ2-3|TRBV29-1|15|TRBD1
CSVERGQGVTDTQYF
TGCAGCGTTGAAAGGGGGCAGGGGGTAACAGATACGCAGTATTTT
>-|TRBJ1-1|TRBV7-2|18|-
CASSAGSVGLAGNTEAFF
TGTGCCAGCAGCGCTGGGAGCGTTGGTTTGGCAGGGAACACTGAAGCTTTCTTT
>once|TRBJ1-4|TRBV14|18|-
CASSQRLQGIATNEKLFF
TGTGCCAGCAGCCAAAGGCTTCAGGGGATTGCAACTAATGAAAAACTGTTTTTT
>-|TRBJ1-5|TRBV5-8|15|TRBD1
CASSLLGQDDQPQHF
TGTGCCAGCAGCTTGTTGGGACAGGACGATCAGCCCCAGCATTTT
>-|TRBJ2-3|TRBV3-1/TRBV3-2|17|-
CASSLRVGGGSTDTQYF
TGTGCCAGCAGCCTCCGAGTCGGGGGAGGTAGCACAGATACGCAGTATTTT
>-|TRBJ2-1|TRBV4-1|17|TRBD1
CASSQSGQGAPHNEQFF
TGCGCCAGCAGCCAGTCGGGACAGGGGGCGCCTCACAATGAGCAGTTCTTC
>-|TRBJ1-5|TRBV18|13|TRBD1
CASSPDRDQPQHF
TGTGCCAGCTCACCGGACAGGGATCAGCCCCAGCATTTT
>-|TRBJ2-7|TRBV11-3|14|TRBD2
CASSPGGGDYEQYF
TGTGCCAGCAGCCCCGGGGGGGGAGACTACGAGCAGTACTTC
>-|TRBJ1-2|TRBV4-1|14|-
CASSPSGYGYGYTF
TGCGCCAGCAGCCCCTCGGGGTATGGGTATGGCTACACCTTC
>-|TRBJ1-5|TRBV5-1|13|-
CASSSGQNQPQHF
TGCGCCAGCAGCTCAGGACAGAATCAGCCCCAGCATTTT
>many|TRBJ2-2|TRBV11-2|14|TRBD1
CASSLGLTGGELFF
TGTGCCAGCAGCTTAGGATTGACAGGGGGGGAGCTGTTTTTT
>-|TRBJ1-4|TRBV3-1/TRBV3-2|14|-
CASSFTATNEKLFF
TGTGCCAGCAGCTTTACTGCAACTAATGAAAAACTGTTTTTT
>once|TRBJ2-5|TRBV29-1|13|TRBD1
CSVEQGAQETQYF
TGCAGCGTTGAGCAGGGGGCACAAGAGACCCAGTACTTC
>-|TRBJ1-1|TRBV7-9|13|TRBD1
CASSLGGQGRAFF
TGTGCCAGCAGCTTAGGAGGACAGGGACGAGCTTTCTTT
>-|TRBJ2-2|TRBV18|17|TRBD2
CASSPIAGGRNTGELFF
TGTGCCAGCTCTCCCATAGCGGGAGGGAGGAACACCGGGGAGCTGTTTTTT
>-|TRBJ1-1|TRBV18|16|-
CASSPPTPGVNTEAFF
TGTGCCAGCTCACCACCCACCCCAGGGGTGAACACTGAAGCTTTCTTT